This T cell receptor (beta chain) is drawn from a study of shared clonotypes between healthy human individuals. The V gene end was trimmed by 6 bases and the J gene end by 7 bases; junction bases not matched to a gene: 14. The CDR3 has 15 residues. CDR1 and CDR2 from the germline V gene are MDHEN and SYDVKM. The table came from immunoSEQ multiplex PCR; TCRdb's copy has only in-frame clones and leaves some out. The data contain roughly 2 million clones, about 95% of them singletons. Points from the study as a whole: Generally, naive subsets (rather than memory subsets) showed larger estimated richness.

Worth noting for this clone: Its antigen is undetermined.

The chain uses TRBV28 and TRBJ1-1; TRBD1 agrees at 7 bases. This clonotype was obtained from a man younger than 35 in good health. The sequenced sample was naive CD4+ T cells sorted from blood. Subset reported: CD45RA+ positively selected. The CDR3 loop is CASSQPGQGVGEAFF. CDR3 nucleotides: TGTGCCAGCAGCCAACCCGGGCAGGGGGTAGGTGAAGCTTTCTTT.